Below, 21 T cell receptor beta chains from the same sample are listed, as sequenced in a study of early T cells in non-severe SARS-CoV-2 infection. TCRdb re-called the 5' RACE reads through MiXCR, storing one row per CDR3 protein. The sample contains about 54,000 distinct CDR3 sequences, 7.7% of which appear only once. The input for sequencing was whole blood, taken at baseline. The receptors come from an adult who was a healthcare worker with PCR-confirmed SARS-CoV-2 infection or an uninfected control (not recorded which).

This clonotype was seen just once. The CDR3: CASRPSGTDTQYF. The CDR3 nucleotides read TGTGCCAGCAGGCCTAGCGGCACAGATACGCAGTATTTT. The V and J genes are TRBV6-2 or TRBV6-3 and TRBJ2-3, with a weak D call TRBD2 (6 bases). The CDR3 covers 13 residues. The V gene's germline CDR1 is MNHEY and CDR2 SVGEGT. Trimming left V 6 bases short and J 1 base short, with 8 bases between.

This clonotype was seen many times. The chain uses TRBV14 and TRBJ2-5; TRBD1 is a possible D gene (6 bases). The CDR3 consists of 15 residues. Trimming shortened V by 2 bases and J by 3 bases, and 13 bases separated the two germline ends. CDR1 is SGHDN, CDR2 FVKESK, per germline. CDR3 bases: TGTGCCAGCAGCCAACCCTCCCCAGGGGAAGAGACCCAGTACTTC. Amino acid sequence: CASSQPSPGEETQYF.

As to this clonotype: The junction and the germline gene differ at one end; a read error may be behind it. The chain uses TRBV7-7 and TRBJ2-2, with D maybe TRBD1 (5 bases). The CDR3 has 14 residues. Germline V gene lookup returns CDR1 SSHAT and CDR2 FNYEAQ (reference sequence). CDR3 region: CASSFRVGTGELFF. The CDR3 bases are TGTGCTAGCAGCTTCAGGGTGGGCACCGGGGAGCTGTTTTTT.

V and J are TRBV6-1 and TRBJ2-4; a weak D match, TRBD1 (6 bases). The germline gives CDR1 MNHNS, CDR2 SASEGT. Trimming pared 1 base from V and 0 bases from J, leaving 19 bases between. This CDR3 spans 19 amino acids. The CDR3 loop reads CASSEDWYGGQLAKNIQYF. The CDR3 DNA reads TGTGCCAGCAGTGAAGATTGGTATGGAGGACAGCTAGCCAAAAACATTCAGTACTTC.

This clonotype occurred many times. V is TRBV28 and J is TRBJ2-5; D may correspond to TRBD1 or TRBD2 (5 bases each). Trimming took 2 bases from V and 0 from J, leaving 7 bases between them. The CDR3 runs 14 residues. Per germline, CDR1 MDHEN and CDR2 SYDVKM. CDR3 sequence (DNA): TGTGCCAGCAGTTTAGGGGGAAACCAAGAGACCCAGTACTTC. The encoded protein is CASSLGGNQETQYF.

This rearrangement joins TRBV29-1 to TRBJ1-2, with 7 bases identical to TRBD1. With V trimmed by 6 bases and J by 4 bases, 8 bases remained unmatched. The CDR3 runs to 13 residues. CDR1 is SQVTM, CDR2 ANQGSEA, per germline. The CDR3 region is CSVPGQTFYGYTF. The CDR3 region has the DNA TGCAGCGTACCGGGACAGACATTCTATGGCTACACCTTC.

This clonotype was recorded a few times. V gene TRBV13 combines with J gene TRBJ2-2; TRBD1 matches 10 bases. Germline trimming cut 6 bases from V and 5 bases from J; bases unmatched to any gene: 9. Germline CDR1 and CDR2: PRHDT and FYEKMQ (reference sequence). The CDR3 runs 16 residues. CDR3 region: CASSRRTGGRTGELFF. The CDR3 DNA reads as TGTGCCAGCAGTCGCCGGACAGGGGGACGTACCGGGGAGCTGTTTTTT. Based on the CDR3 plus reference TRBV13 and TRBJ2-2, the full variable domain is AAGVIQSPRHLIKEKRETATLKCYPIPRHDTVYWYQQGPGQDPQFLISFYEKMQSDKGSIPDRFSAQQFSDYHSELNMSSLELGDSALYFCASSRRTGGRTGELFFGEGSRLTVL.

This clonotype was counted between two and nine times. J is TRBJ2-7 and V is TRBV20-1; D remains unclear. Trimming took off 6 bases at V and 3 bases at J, with 9 bases between the two ends. Germline V lookup: CDR1 DFQATT, CDR2 SNEGSKA (reference sequence). The CDR3 runs 11 residues. This CDR3 reads CSAAFDYEQYF. The CDR3 region has the DNA TGCAGTGCCGCGTTTGACTACGAGCAGTACTTC.

The rearrangement uses TRBV5-6 and TRBJ1-5; TRBD1 aligns across 7 bases. V lost 1 base to trimming and J lost 5 bases; unmatched junction nucleotides: 9. The CDR3 runs to 16 residues. The germline CDR1 and CDR2 sequences are SGHDT and YYEEEE. In DNA form, the CDR3 reads TGTGCCAGCAGCTTGTCTCGCGGCAGGGGGTATCAGCCCCAGCATTTT. This sequence encodes CASSLSRGRGYQPQHF.

This clonotype occurred a few times. The genes are TRBV11-2 and TRBJ2-5; possible D gene TRBD1, 6 bases. V lost 5 bases and J lost 8, with 18 bases in between. Germline lookup yields CDR1 SGHAT and CDR2 FQNNGV. The CDR3 totals 14 residues. CDR3 loop: CASSPTHREFTQYF. CDR3 DNA: TGTGCCAGCAGCCCCACCCACAGGGAGTTCACCCAGTACTTC.

This clonotype has a handful of counts. This chain joins TRBV19 and TRBJ2-5; weak D call: TRBD1 (5 bases). This CDR3 has 13 residues. Trimming cost V 3 bases and J 6 bases, with 11 bases left between them. Germline V gives CDR1 LNHDA, CDR2 SQIVND (reference sequence). CDR3 nucleotides: TGTGCCAGTAGTATGCAGGGCCGGCAGACCCAGTACTTC. Translation gives CASSMQGRQTQYF.

Ten or more counts support this clonotype. The J gene is TRBJ1-1, the V gene TRBV19, with TRBD1 as a possible D gene (6 bases). V was pared by 8 bases and J by 0 bases, with 10 bases between. The CDR3 sequence is 13 residues long. From germline, CDR1 is LNHDA and CDR2 SQIVND (reference sequence). The CDR3 coding sequence is TGTGCCAGTGGGACAAGCCTGAACACTGAAGCTTTCTTT. As protein: CASGTSLNTEAFF.

This clonotype was counted many times. This sequence joins TRBV7-3 and TRBJ1-2, with 10 bases that match TRBD1. This CDR3 contains 13 residues. Germline loops: CDR1 SGHTA, CDR2 FQGTGA. V gave up 5 bases and J gave up 8 bases; unmatched junction bases: 5. In DNA form, the CDR3 reads TGTGCCAGCAGCCCCGGGACAGGGGTCGGCTACACCTTC. Its translation: CASSPGTGVGYTF.

This clonotype was detected only a few times. The chain employs TRBV5-6 and TRBJ2-1; D possibly corresponds to TRBD1 (5 bases). CDR3 size: 15 residues. Trimming pared 0 bases from V and 3 bases from J, leaving 10 bases between. The V gene's germline CDR1 is SGHDT and CDR2 YYEEEE. In DNA form, the CDR3 reads TGTGCCAGCAGCTTGGGGACACGAAGCTACAATGAGCAGTTCTTC. Translated: CASSLGTRSYNEQFF. The whole variable domain, filled in from reference TRBV5-6 and TRBJ2-1, reads DAGVTQSPTHLIKTRGQQVTLRCSPKSGHDTVSWYQQALGQGPQFIFQYYEEEERQRGNFPDRFSGHQFPNYSSELNVNALLLGDSALYLCASSLGTRSYNEQFFGPGTRLTVL.

V usage is TRBV20-1 and J usage is TRBJ2-1; 8 bases are a match to TRBD2. Losses at the gene ends were 5 bases for V and 9 bases for J; bases not matched to a gene: 6. The CDR3 contains 12 residues. Germline loops: CDR1 DFQATT, CDR2 SNEGSKA (reference sequence). CDR3: CSAAAGVVEQFF. In DNA, the CDR3 is TGCAGTGCTGCAGCGGGAGTAGTTGAGCAGTTCTTC.

The chain employs TRBV9 and TRBJ2-1, with D unclear. The CDR3 runs 15 residues. The germline CDR1 and CDR2 sequences are SGDLS and YYNGEE. The V gene lost 4 bases and the J gene lost 7 bases, with 18 bases spanning the gap. The CDR3 sequence: CASSPGPSPGNEQFF. CDR3 in DNA: TGTGCCAGCAGCCCCGGCCCTTCTCCCGGGAATGAGCAGTTCTTC.

Ten or more counts support this clonotype. J is TRBJ2-1 and V is TRBV24-1, with 14 bases matching TRBD2. Germline V gives CDR1 KGHDR, CDR2 SFDVKD. The V and J ends lost 5 bases and 8 bases, in that order; junction bases with no gene match: 10. This CDR3 has 17 residues. The CDR3 nucleotides read TGTGCCACCAGTGGCCCCGGGACTAGCGGGAGTATTGATGAGCAGTTCTTC. Translated: CATSGPGTSGSIDEQFF.

This clonotype was seen at least ten times. The chain links TRBV25-1 to TRBJ2-5; 11 bases align to TRBD2. V dropped 5 bases and J dropped 5; count of bases not matched to a gene: 10. CDR3 length: 16 residues. Germline CDR1 and CDR2: MGHDK and SYGVNS. CDR3 DNA sequence: TGTGCCAGCAGTCCGGGACTAGCGGAATTAAAGGAGACCCAGTACTTC. The encoded protein is CASSPGLAELKETQYF.

This chain links TRBV20-1 with TRBJ1-5; D is uncertain. CDR1 DFQATT and CDR2 SNEGSKA come from the germline V gene (reference sequence). CDR3 length: 14 amino acids. V was trimmed by 6 bases and J by 2 bases, leaving 14 bases between them. CDR3 in amino acids: CSAPRRDGNQPQHF. DNA for the CDR3: TGCAGTGCCCCTAGGAGGGATGGCAATCAGCCCCAGCATTTT.

A few counts support this clonotype. The chain has TRBV20-1 and TRBJ2-5; TRBD1 matches at 10 bases. CDR1 DFQATT and CDR2 SNEGSKA come from the germline V gene (reference sequence). With V trimmed by 5 bases and J by 4 bases, 10 bases remained unmatched. The CDR3 is 15 residues long. The CDR3 protein is CSASRQGALLETQYF. The CDR3 bases are TGCAGTGCTTCTCGACAGGGGGCGCTTTTAGAGACCCAGTACTTC.

This clonotype occurred a few times. CDR3 nucleotides: TGTGCCAGCAGCTTAGCGTCTGGGACAGGGGGCTCCGAGCAGTACTTC. Amino acids: CASSLASGTGGSEQYF. The chain uses TRBV7-9 and TRBJ2-7; TRBD1 matches at 12 bases. Germline assignment: CDR1 SEHNR and CDR2 FQNEAQ (reference sequence). The CDR3 is 16 amino acids. V dropped 0 bases and J dropped 6; count of bases not matched to a gene: 6.